A single sample is the source of the 6 T cell receptor beta chains below, sequenced in a study of early T cells in non-severe SARS-CoV-2 infection. Each CDR3 protein gets one entry after TCRdb re-called the 5' RACE reads with MiXCR. The profile shows some 57,000 distinct CDR3 sequences, roughly 12% of them singletons. The specimen sequenced was whole blood. These TCRs come from an adult who was a healthcare worker with PCR-confirmed SARS-CoV-2 infection or an uninfected control (not recorded which).

In its sample, this clonotype was seen a few times. The chain employs TRBV3-1 and TRBJ2-7; no definite D call. This CDR3 is 13 amino acids long. V lost 1 base, J lost 0 bases, and 4 bases lay in between. Per germline, CDR1 LGHDT and CDR2 YNNKEL (reference sequence). CDR3 nucleotides: TGTGCCAGCAGCCAAGGAACCTCCTACGAGCAGTACTTC. This translates into CASSQGTSYEQYF.

The rearrangement uses TRBV10-3 and TRBJ2-3, with no clear D. Germline CDR1 and CDR2: ENHRY and SYGVKD. The germline V and J ends were trimmed by 2 bases and 0 bases, with 0 bases remaining between them. The CDR3 extends over 12 amino acids. CDR3 in DNA: TGTGCCATCAGTGAGAGCACAGATACGCAGTATTTT. Residues: CAISESTDTQYF.

Many counts were recorded for this clonotype. V gene TRBV20-1 combines with J gene TRBJ2-1; 11 bases map to TRBD2. The CDR3 runs 16 residues. V gave up 5 bases and J gave up 9 bases; unmatched junction bases: 15. Per the germline V gene, CDR1 is DFQATT and CDR2 is SNEGSKA (reference sequence). The CDR3 region has the DNA TGCAGTGCTGATAGAGCTGGACTAGCGGGCCCCGTTGAGCAGTTCTTC. This codes for CSADRAGLAGPVEQFF.

The chain couples TRBV12-3 or TRBV12-4 to TRBJ1-1; tentatively, D is TRBD1 (5 bases). Trimming stripped 3 bases from V and 3 bases from J, with 11 bases between. This CDR3 region has 14 residues. The CDR3 region is CASSFQLGDTEAFF. In DNA, the CDR3 is TGTGCCAGCAGTTTCCAGTTGGGGGACACTGAAGCTTTCTTT.

This clonotype came up many times. CDR3 coding DNA: TGTGCCAGCAGAATACTCAACAATGAAAAACTGTTTTTT. Amino acids: CASRILNNEKLFF. The V and J genes are TRBV27 and TRBJ1-4; no clear D. V gave up 6 bases and J gave up 5 bases, with 10 bases separating them. The germline V gene encodes CDR1 MNHEY and CDR2 SMNVEV (reference sequence). CDR3 length equals 13 residues.

This clonotype was observed at least ten times. The chain recombines TRBV4-3 with TRBJ1-1; TRBD1 is a possible D gene (6 bases). The germline V gene has CDR1 LGHNA and CDR2 YSLEER. V lost 0 bases and J 1 base, leaving 12 bases between the germline ends. CDR3 length equals 16 residues. The CDR3 nucleotides read TGCGCCAGCAGCCAAGATACAGGGATCTCGAACACTGAAGCTTTCTTT. Amino acid sequence: CASSQDTGISNTEAFF.